Below are 28 T cell receptor beta chains sequenced from a single sample in a study of spatial heterogeneity in lung cancer. The time point here: sample taken at primary tumor resection. From tumor, nontumor lung or frozen PBMC, whole RNA was taken unsorted for sequencing. TCRdb analysed the 5' RACE reads with MiXCR anew, one entry per CDR3 protein. The sample includes 45,000 to 65,000 distinct CDR3 sequences, 6% to 9% seen only once; the top ten take about 3%. Sequenced material: PBMCs, taken at surgery. The receptors derive from a female donor with early-stage non-small cell lung cancer.

Many counts were recorded for this clonotype. V gene TRBV7-9 combines with J gene TRBJ2-3; no clear D. Germline CDR1 SEHNR, CDR2 FQNEAQ (reference sequence). Trimming cost V 6 bases and J 3 bases, with 25 bases left between them. The CDR3 is 18 residues long. CDR3 loop: CASRERWLKGGSTDTQYF. The CDR3 DNA reads as TGTGCCAGCAGGGAAAGATGGCTGAAGGGTGGCTCAACAGATACGCAGTATTTT.

In its sample, this clonotype was seen many times. The CDR3 sequence is CASSLEGHLSPLHF. CDR3 nucleotides: TGTGCCAGCAGCTTAGAGGGGCACCTTTCACCCCTCCACTTT. The gene calls are TRBV7-2 and TRBJ1-6; perhaps TRBD1 as D (5 bases). V lost 1 base, J lost 9 bases, and 10 bases lay in between. This CDR3 comprises 14 residues. Germline V gene lookup returns CDR1 SGHTA and CDR2 FQGNSA.

This clonotype was seen many times. The chain combines TRBV4-3 with TRBJ2-4; 8 bases match TRBD2. This CDR3 comprises 19 residues. After removal of 4 bases from V and 0 bases from J, the junction contained 14 bases not matched to a gene. Germline assignment: CDR1 LGHNA and CDR2 YSLEER. The CDR3 protein is CASSPRASGGVLAKNIQYF. CDR3 DNA: TGCGCCAGCAGCCCCCGGGCGAGCGGGGGAGTCCTAGCCAAAAACATTCAGTACTTC.

This clonotype has at least ten counts. This chain links TRBV5-1 with TRBJ1-2; no definite D call. V was pared by 3 bases and J by 4 bases, with 10 bases between. Germline V CDR1 and CDR2: SGHRS, YFSETQ. There are 13 residues in the CDR3. The CDR3 is CASSWEDTYGYTF. CDR3 bases: TGCGCCAGCAGCTGGGAGGATACCTATGGCTACACCTTC.

This clonotype was recorded many times. This chain uses TRBV10-3 with TRBJ2-2, with TRBD2 matching over 8 bases. The trim removed 8 bases at V and 5 bases at J, leaving 4 bases unmatched. The CDR3 extends over 13 amino acids. CDR1 ENHRY and CDR2 SYGVKD come from the germline V gene. The CDR3 nucleotides read TGTGCCATCGGTTTAGCGGGGACCGGGGAGCTGTTTTTT. Residues: CAIGLAGTGELFF.

This clonotype was observed many times. The V gene is TRBV2, the J gene TRBJ2-1; D is ambiguous. The germline V gene encodes CDR1 SNHLY and CDR2 FYNNEI. Trimming took 7 bases from V and 0 from J, leaving 7 bases between them. This CDR3 has 13 residues. CDR3 sequence: CASKDSSYNEQFF. The CDR3 nucleotides are TGTGCCAGCAAGGATAGCTCCTACAATGAGCAGTTCTTC.

At least ten counts were recorded for this clonotype. This chain links TRBV7-2 with TRBJ2-3; possible D gene TRBD2, 6 bases. CDR1 is SGHTA and CDR2 is FQGNSA in the germline V gene. The ends were cut back, 5 bases at V and 0 bases at J, with 12 bases in the middle. This CDR3 is 15 amino acids long. The CDR3 DNA is TGTGCCAGCAGCCCGGAAGGGACTAGCACAGATACGCAGTATTTT. It specifies CASSPEGTSTDTQYF.

This clonotype appeared many times. The chain uses TRBV5-1 and TRBJ1-1, with unresolved D. The length of the CDR3 is 12 residues. V dropped 7 bases and J dropped 1 base, with 8 bases sitting between them. CDR1 and CDR2 (germline): SGHRS, YFSETQ. The CDR3 loop is CASGRENTEAFF. The CDR3 DNA follows: TGCGCCAGCGGACGGGAGAACACTGAAGCTTTCTTT.

This clonotype was found many times. CDR3 residues: CSVESGNEQFF. The CDR3 nucleotides read TGCAGCGTTGAATCGGGCAATGAGCAGTTCTTC. This chain joins TRBV29-1 and TRBJ2-1; D gene unclear. The CDR3 loop spans 11 amino acids. CDR1 and CDR2 from the germline V gene are SQVTM and ANQGSEA. V was pared by 2 bases and J by 6 bases, with 5 bases between.

This clonotype occurred a few times. The rearrangement uses TRBV28 and TRBJ2-3, with D unclear. Germline V CDR1 and CDR2: MDHEN, SYDVKM. The CDR3 contains 14 residues. The V gene lost 5 bases and the J gene lost 3 bases, with 12 bases spanning the gap. Here the CDR3 reads CASSVAGFTDTQYF. CDR3 DNA: TGTGCCAGCAGTGTAGCCGGATTTACAGATACGCAGTATTTT.

This clonotype was seen a handful of times. Since the CDR3 does not end with the conserved phenylalanine or tryptophan, this likely comes from a read error. This chain uses TRBV3-1 with TRBJ2-2, with 9 nucleotides matching TRBD2. The CDR3 loop spans 15 amino acids. Germline CDR1 LGHDT, CDR2 YNNKEL (reference sequence). Trimming took 5 bases from V and 1 from J; bases not matched to a gene: 2. This CDR3 reads CASSETSGNTGELFL. For the CDR3, the DNA is TGTGCCAGCAGCGAGACTAGCGGGAACACCGGGGAGCTGTTTCTT.

This clonotype was recorded many times. The chain uses TRBV9 and TRBJ2-1; 7 bases match TRBD2. Germline V gene sequence: CDR1 SGDLS, CDR2 YYNGEE. The CDR3 is made up of 15 amino acids. Trimming removed 3 bases from V and 7 bases from J; junction bases left unmatched: 10. CDR3 region: CASSAKSGAGNEQFF. In DNA form, the CDR3 reads TGTGCCAGCAGCGCCAAGAGCGGGGCGGGTAATGAGCAGTTCTTC.

The chain employs TRBV7-2 and TRBJ2-3; D is perhaps TRBD2 (5 bases). The V end was cut by 5 bases, the J end by 4 bases, with 19 bases between. This CDR3 spans 16 amino acids. The germline V gene encodes CDR1 SGHTA and CDR2 FQGNSA. In DNA, the CDR3 is TGTGCCAGCAGCCTAGGAGGTCTGCGTGGCCCAGATACGCAGTATTTT. Protein: CASSLGGLRGPDTQYF.

This clonotype was counted only a few times. The gene calls are TRBV7-9 and TRBJ2-3; 8 bases line up with TRBD2. CDR3 length equals 15 residues. With 5 bases clipped from V and 2 bases from J, the junction kept 6 bases outside the gene matches. The germline gives CDR1 SEHNR, CDR2 FQNEAQ (reference sequence). CDR3 in DNA: TGTGCCAGCAGCCTAACTAGCGGATACACAGATACGCAGTATTTT. Its protein product is CASSLTSGYTDTQYF.

This clonotype was detected ten times or more. The J gene is TRBJ2-2, the V gene TRBV4-3, with TRBD1 identical over 7 bases. This CDR3 comprises 17 residues. Germline V gives CDR1 LGHNA, CDR2 YSLEER. V trimming: 4 bases; J trimming: 2 bases; junction bases outside the gene matches: 10. Here the CDR3 reads CASSLHKQGPNTGELFF. The CDR3 DNA is TGCGCCAGCAGCCTACATAAACAGGGGCCAAACACCGGGGAGCTGTTTTTT.

This chain uses TRBV4-3 with TRBJ2-1; D remains ambiguous. The CDR3 extends over 16 amino acids. CDR1 is LGHNA and CDR2 is YSLEER in the germline V gene. V lost 1 base to trimming and J lost 4 bases, with 14 bases between them. CDR3 sequence (DNA): TGCGCCAGCAGCCAAGTAGATATCGGTCTTTACAATGAGCAGTTCTTC. It codes for CASSQVDIGLYNEQFF.

This clonotype has a count of ten or more. The chain uses TRBV10-3 and TRBJ1-6; D remains unclear. V was pared by 3 bases and J by 7 bases, with 4 bases between. The CDR3 contains 12 residues. From germline, CDR1 is ENHRY and CDR2 SYGVKD. The CDR3 loop reads CAISDGNSPLHF. Here the CDR3 DNA reads TGTGCCATCAGTGACGGGAATTCACCCCTCCACTTT.

This clonotype was recorded many times. The V gene is TRBV6-6, the J gene TRBJ2-4; D may be TRBD1 or TRBD2 (5 bases each). This CDR3 region has 14 residues. V dropped 2 bases and J dropped 3 bases, with 8 bases sitting between them. The germline V gene has CDR1 MNHNY and CDR2 SVGAGI (reference sequence). CDR3 in DNA: TGTGCCAGCAGTTACAGGGACGACAAAAACATTCAGTACTTC. It encodes CASSYRDDKNIQYF.

This clonotype has ten or more counts. V and J are TRBV7-8 and TRBJ2-1, with D uncertain. This CDR3 is built from 13 residues. V lost 5 bases, J lost 5 bases, and 10 bases lay in between. Per germline, CDR1 SGHVS and CDR2 FQNEAQ. The CDR3 is CASSQNQNNEQFF. The DNA for the CDR3 is TGTGCCAGCAGCCAAAACCAAAACAATGAGCAGTTCTTC.

V and J are TRBV9 and TRBJ2-1; D gene ambiguous. The V end lost 3 bases, the J end lost 5 bases, and 12 bases lay between the germline ends. Per germline, CDR1 SGDLS and CDR2 YYNGEE. The CDR3 spans 14 residues. The CDR3 reads CASSGGNRNNEQFF. The CDR3 bases are TGTGCCAGCAGCGGGGGAAATCGGAACAATGAGCAGTTCTTC.

This clonotype was observed many times. The rearrangement uses TRBV18 and TRBJ2-2; D remains ambiguous. V shed 2 bases and J shed 5 bases, with 12 bases lying between them. In germline, CDR1 is KGHSH, CDR2 LQKENI. The length of the CDR3 is 15 residues. CDR3 in DNA: TGTGCCAGCTCACCAGTATCACAGACTACCGGGGAGCTGTTTTTT. Translation gives CASSPVSQTTGELFF.

This sequence joins TRBV20-1 and TRBJ2-2; no definite D call. CDR1 is DFQATT and CDR2 is SNEGSKA in the germline V gene (reference sequence). The CDR3 contains 12 residues. V lost 3 bases and J 8 bases, leaving 10 bases between the germline ends. CDR3 protein: CSASANSGELFF. The CDR3 DNA reads TGCAGTGCTAGCGCCAACTCTGGGGAGCTGTTTTTT.

This clonotype was seen more than once but under ten times. The chain combines TRBV2 with TRBJ2-4; 10 nucleotides line up with TRBD2. Per the germline V gene, CDR1 is SNHLY and CDR2 is FYNNEI. With 6 bases clipped from V and 2 bases from J, the junction kept 7 bases outside the gene matches. The CDR3 spans 16 residues. CDR3 DNA sequence: TGTGCCAGCAGGAATCCTAGCGGGGGTTCCAAAAACATTCAGTACTTC. Protein product: CASRNPSGGSKNIQYF.

This clonotype was observed at least ten times. This chain uses TRBV5-1 with TRBJ1-1; TRBD1 agrees at 9 bases. CDR3 size: 14 residues. J gave up 4 bases and V 4 bases, and 5 bases lay outside the gene matches. The germline gives CDR1 SGHRS, CDR2 YFSETQ. This CDR3 is CASSLTGGGTEAFF. CDR3 bases: TGCGCCAGCAGCCTAACAGGGGGCGGCACTGAAGCTTTCTTT. Drawing the rest from reference TRBV5-1 and TRBJ1-1, the complete variable domain is KAGVTQTPRYLIKTRGQQVTLSCSPISGHRSVSWYQQTPGQGLQFLFEYFSETQRNKGNFPGRFSGRQFSNSRSEMNVSTLELGDSALYLCASSLTGGGTEAFFGQGTRLTVV.

A few counts support this clonotype. The chain employs TRBV9 and TRBJ1-3; 8 nucleotides match TRBD1. Germline V gene lookup returns CDR1 SGDLS and CDR2 YYNGEE. The CDR3 loop spans 16 amino acids. J gave up 3 bases and V 4 bases, and 9 bases lay outside the gene matches. The CDR3 region is CASSRRTGQGGNTIYF. The CDR3 nucleotides are TGTGCCAGCAGCAGACGGACAGGGCAGGGTGGAAACACCATATATTTT.

This clonotype appeared many times. The V gene is TRBV24-1, the J gene TRBJ2-5, with a tentative D call TRBD2 (5 bases). Per germline, CDR1 KGHDR and CDR2 SFDVKD. This CDR3 is built from 14 residues. V shed 2 bases and J shed 2 bases, with 8 bases lying between them. CDR3 DNA sequence: TGTGCCACCAGTGATTCGCCGGGGCAAGAGACCCAGTACTTC. This encodes CATSDSPGQETQYF.

This clonotype has at least ten counts. The chain is built from TRBV29-1 and TRBJ2-5; D is perhaps TRBD1 (6 bases). In germline, CDR1 is SQVTM, CDR2 ANQGSEA. Trimming stripped 4 bases from V and 4 bases from J, with 13 bases between. The CDR3 covers 13 residues. This chain's CDR3 is CSVVSGGGETQYF. The CDR3 DNA sequence: TGCAGCGTTGTGAGTGGGGGCGGAGAGACCCAGTACTTC.

The chain carries TRBV19 and TRBJ2-1, with TRBD2 identical over 13 bases. Germline CDR1 and CDR2: LNHDA and SQIVND (reference sequence). Trimming took 9 bases from V and 8 from J; bases not matched to a gene: 10. The length of the CDR3 is 15 residues. The CDR3 protein is CARRQGLAGVYEQFF. The DNA of the CDR3 is TGTGCCAGGAGACAAGGACTAGCGGGGGTGTATGAGCAGTTCTTC.